What follows are 16 T cell receptor beta chains derived from one specimen sequenced in a study of T cells after yellow fever vaccination. TCRdb processed the 5' RACE reads anew with MiXCR; each CDR3 protein has one entry. In the table there are about 580,000 distinct CDR3 sequences, around 16% of which are singletons. The sample here was PBMCs, taken around 5 days after the first yellow fever vaccination. The source is a man aged 18-30 years who received the YFV17D yellow fever vaccine.

This clonotype has ten or more counts. The chain employs TRBV7-9 and TRBJ1-4, with no clear D. V was cut by 2 bases and J by 5 bases, with 9 bases left in between. Germline V lookup: CDR1 SEHNR, CDR2 FQNEAQ (reference sequence). This CDR3 contains 14 residues. CDR3: CASSLSSLNEKLFF. CDR3 in DNA: TGTGCCAGCAGCTTATCCAGCTTGAATGAAAAACTGTTTTTT.

This rearrangement joins TRBV12-3 or TRBV12-4 to TRBJ1-1, with TRBD1 as a possible D gene (6 bases). Trimming cost V 5 bases and J 8 bases, with 12 bases left between them. The CDR3 extends over 12 amino acids. CDR3 in amino acids: CASSVNRVEAFF. CDR3 nucleotides: TGTGCCAGCAGTGTAAACAGGGTAGAAGCTTTCTTT.

The V and J genes are TRBV28 and TRBJ2-7; 8 positions agree with TRBD1. The CDR3 has 14 amino acids. Per germline, CDR1 MDHEN and CDR2 SYDVKM. Unmatched junction bases numbered 9, after V lost 5 bases and J lost 6 bases. CDR3 residues: CASSQPTGGGEQYV. The DNA of the CDR3 is TGTGCCAGCAGTCAGCCCACAGGGGGAGGCGAGCAGTACGTC.

The sample holds a few counts of this clonotype. The chain uses TRBV6-1 and TRBJ2-7, with 7 positions matching TRBD2. Trimming took 5 bases from V and 0 from J; bases not matched to a gene: 4. This CDR3 is built from 14 residues. The germline V gene encodes CDR1 MNHNS and CDR2 SASEGT. The CDR3 reads CASSTRDYSYEQYF. CDR3 sequence (DNA): TGTGCCAGCAGTACCCGGGACTACTCCTACGAGCAGTACTTC.

The chain is built from TRBV6-1 and TRBJ2-3, with 11 bases lining up with TRBD1. CDR3 length: 15 residues. CDR1 and CDR2 (germline): MNHNS, SASEGT. Trimming cost V 9 bases and J 2 bases; bases outside gene matches: 7. The CDR3 nucleotides are TGTGCCAGTAATGAGGGACAGGGGGTCACAGATACGCAGTATTTT. This codes for CASNEGQGVTDTQYF.

This clonotype was seen a handful of times. This CDR3 reads CASSFYSGGRTDTQYF. The CDR3 nucleotides read TGTGCCAGCAGCTTTTATTCAGGTGGCCGCACAGATACGCAGTATTTT. This sequence joins TRBV7-9 and TRBJ2-3; D gene unclear. The germline V gene has CDR1 SEHNR and CDR2 FQNEAQ (reference sequence). V lost 3 bases, J lost 1 base, and 14 bases lay in between. This CDR3 contains 16 residues.

V usage is TRBV7-2 and J usage is TRBJ2-1; 8 positions agree with TRBD1. The germline gives CDR1 SGHTA, CDR2 FQGNSA. The trim removed 7 bases at V and 8 bases at J, leaving 10 bases unmatched. This CDR3 has 14 amino acids. In nucleotides, the CDR3 is TGTGCCAGCAACCTCCGGGACAGGTACGATGAGCAGTTCTTC. This gives the protein CASNLRDRYDEQFF. The full variable domain, rest sourced from reference TRBV7-2 and TRBJ2-1, is GAGVSQSPSNKVTEKGKDVELRCDPISGHTALYWYRQSLGQGLEFLIYFQGNSAPDKSGLPSDRFSAERTGGSVSTLTIQRTQQEDSAVYLCASNLRDRYDEQFFGPGTRLTVL.

The chain has TRBV12-5 and TRBJ1-1; tentatively, D is TRBD1 (5 bases). There are 13 residues in the CDR3. V was cut by 7 bases and J by 5 bases, with 14 bases left in between. Germline-derived CDR1 and CDR2 are LGHNT and FRNRAP. The CDR3, as DNA: TGTGCTAGTGCTAGGGGTGTTCAGACTGAAGCTTTCTTT. Protein sequence: CASARGVQTEAFF.

This clonotype has just a few counts. The rearrangement uses TRBV4-1 and TRBJ2-1; D is unclear. There are 15 residues in the CDR3. Germline V gene sequence: CDR1 MGHRA, CDR2 YSYEKL. The ends were cut back, 2 bases at V and 1 base at J, with 9 bases in the middle. DNA for the CDR3: TGCGCCAGCAGCCAACCGAATGGATCCTACAATGAGCAGTTCTTC. Translation gives CASSQPNGSYNEQFF.

The chain couples TRBV7-2 to TRBJ1-1, with D unclear. Trimming left V 6 bases short and J 3 bases short, with 8 bases between. The CDR3 extends over 12 amino acids. The germline CDR1 and CDR2 sequences are SGHTA and FQGNSA. In DNA form, the CDR3 reads TGTGCCAGCAGGTTGACTTACACTGAAGCTTTCTTT. Its translation: CASRLTYTEAFF.

At least ten counts were recorded for this clonotype. The V gene is TRBV12-3 or TRBV12-4, the J gene TRBJ2-7; TRBD2 might be the D (5 bases). The CDR3 contains 12 residues. Trimming left V 8 bases short and J 1 base short, with 9 bases between. As DNA, the CDR3 is TGTGCCAGCGGCCCGGGGTCCTACGAGCAGTACTTC. Translating it yields CASGPGSYEQYF.

This clonotype was found a few times. The rearrangement uses TRBV20-1 and TRBJ2-3; D not resolved. This CDR3 is 13 amino acids long. Trimming took off 5 bases at V and 1 base at J, with 10 bases between the two ends. The germline gives CDR1 DFQATT, CDR2 SNEGSKA (reference sequence). The CDR3 sequence is CSAPKVGTDTQYF. DNA of the CDR3: TGCAGTGCTCCCAAGGTCGGCACAGATACGCAGTATTTT.

The chain carries TRBV4-3 and TRBJ2-3; D may be TRBD1 (5 bases). This CDR3 is 17 amino acids long. Trimming shortened V by 0 bases and J by 0 bases, and 13 bases separated the two germline ends. Germline V gene sequence: CDR1 LGHNA, CDR2 YSLEER. CDR3 amino acids: CASSQEPGPQSTDTQYF. The CDR3 DNA follows: TGCGCCAGCAGCCAAGAACCAGGGCCCCAAAGCACAGATACGCAGTATTTT.

In its sample, this clonotype was seen a few times. The chain has TRBV12-3 or TRBV12-4 and TRBJ2-1; 8 positions agree with TRBD2. The CDR3 runs 13 residues. V was pared by 5 bases and J by 8 bases, with 5 bases of the junction left unmatched. CDR3: CASSQGTRDEQFF. The CDR3 DNA reads as TGTGCCAGCAGTCAAGGGACTAGGGATGAGCAGTTCTTC.

This clonotype was picked up a small number of times. The CDR3 DNA reads TGTGCCAGCAGTCCCACTCCCGGACTAGCGGAGCACACAGATACGCAGTATTTT. Translating gives CASSPTPGLAEHTDTQYF. This chain uses TRBV28 with TRBJ2-3, with 10 bases identical to TRBD2. The germline V gene has CDR1 MDHEN and CDR2 SYDVKM. V lost 5 bases, J lost 2 bases, and 13 bases stayed unmatched. The CDR3 is made up of 18 amino acids.

V and J are TRBV12-3 or TRBV12-4 and TRBJ1-5; no clear D gene. V lost 8 bases to trimming and J lost 2 bases, with 7 bases between them. The CDR3 is 12 residues long. The CDR3 DNA reads TGTGCCAGCGGCAGGCGCAATCAGCCCCAGCATTTT. It codes for CASGRRNQPQHF.